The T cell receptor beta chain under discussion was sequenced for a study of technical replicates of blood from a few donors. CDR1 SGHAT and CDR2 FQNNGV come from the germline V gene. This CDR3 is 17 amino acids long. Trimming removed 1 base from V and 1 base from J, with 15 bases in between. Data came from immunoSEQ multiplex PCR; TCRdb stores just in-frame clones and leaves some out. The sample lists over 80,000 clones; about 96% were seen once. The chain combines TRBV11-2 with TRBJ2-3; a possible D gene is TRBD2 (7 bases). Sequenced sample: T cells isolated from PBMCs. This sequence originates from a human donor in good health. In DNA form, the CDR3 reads TGTGCCAGCAGCTTAGGGAGGGGGAGGGCTGGCACAGATACGCAGTATTTT. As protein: CASSLGRGRAGTDTQYF.